This TCR beta chain was obtained from a study of cytomegalovirus exposure and HLA in healthy donors. Study findings and constraints: Looking again later, the authors saw that most CMV-associated TCR beta chains seemed HLA-restricted. Sequencing likely produced, as an artifact, a cluster of highly shared sequence variants. Associated with cytomegalovirus, according to the listing, were some 180 TCR beta chains.

The donors gave bone marrow, and they were healthy. This clone turned up a few times. The target antigen is unknown. The ends were cut back, 1 base at V and 1 base at J, with 7 bases in the middle. The CDR3 contains 13 residues. CDR1 and CDR2 from the germline V gene are GTSNPN and SVGIG (reference sequence). It was with 60 Vbeta and 13 Jbeta primers that the PCR ran. Repertoires were generated with immunoSEQ multiplex PCR, while TCRdb's copy carries only in-frame clones and drops some. The sample has about 140,000 clones, 80% to 85% seen once; the top ten hold more than 3%. This chain links TRBV30 with TRBJ1-1; D is unresolved. What was sequenced was PBMCs. This TCR was sampled from a male donor in good health and CMV-seronegative. The CDR3 region is CAWSAPGNTEAFF. The CDR3 DNA sequence: TGTGCCTGGAGTGCACCGGGGAACACTGAAGCTTTCTTT.